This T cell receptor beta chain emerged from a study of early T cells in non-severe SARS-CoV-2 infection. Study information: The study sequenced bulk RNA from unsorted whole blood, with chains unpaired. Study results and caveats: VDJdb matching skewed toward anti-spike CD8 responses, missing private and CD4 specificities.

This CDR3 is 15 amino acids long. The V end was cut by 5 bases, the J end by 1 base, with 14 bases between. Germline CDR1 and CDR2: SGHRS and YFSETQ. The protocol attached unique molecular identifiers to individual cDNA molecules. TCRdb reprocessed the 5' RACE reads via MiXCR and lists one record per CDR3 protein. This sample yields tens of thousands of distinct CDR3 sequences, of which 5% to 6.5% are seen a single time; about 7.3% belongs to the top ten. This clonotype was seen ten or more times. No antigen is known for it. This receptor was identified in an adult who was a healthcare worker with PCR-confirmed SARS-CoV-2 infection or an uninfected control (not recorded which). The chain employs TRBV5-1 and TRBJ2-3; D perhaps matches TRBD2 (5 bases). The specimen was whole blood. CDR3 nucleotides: TGCGCCAGCAGACACCGGGGTGGAGGCACAGATACGCAGTATTTT. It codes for CASRHRGGGTDTQYF. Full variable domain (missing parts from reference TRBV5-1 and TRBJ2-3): KAGVTQTPRYLIKTRGQQVTLSCSPISGHRSVSWYQQTPGQGLQFLFEYFSETQRNKGNFPGRFSGRQFSNSRSEMNVSTLELGDSALYLCASRHRGGGTDTQYFGPGTRLTVL.